Listed here are 2 T cell receptor beta chains from one sample, sequenced in a study of human T cells and chemical hapten exposure. TCRdb reanalysed the RACE reads using MiXCR and keeps one entry per CDR3 protein. The table shows some 330,000 distinct CDR3 sequences, with around 5% occurring only once. Time point given: pre-sensitization, week 0. Treatment reported: therapeutic diphenylcyclopropenone sensitization with weekly scalp DPC. The source was whole blood, collected in connection with sensitization to the hapten diphenylcyclopropenone (DPC). These receptor sequences come from a woman between 18 and 30 years old with alopecia areata. Some clones in this sample may be carry-over from other donors' samples.

V gene TRBV6-5 combines with J gene TRBJ2-7; D call uncertain. Germline CDR1 MNHEY, CDR2 SVGAGI. Trimming took off 6 bases at V and 1 base at J, with 10 bases between the two ends. The CDR3 consists of 13 residues. The CDR3 here is CASSRTPSYEQYF. CDR3 DNA: TGTGCCAGCAGCAGGACCCCATCCTACGAGCAGTACTTC.

This clonotype was observed a handful of times. The chain recombines TRBV20-1 with TRBJ2-5, with D maybe TRBD1 (5 bases). The V gene's germline CDR1 is DFQATT and CDR2 SNEGSKA (reference sequence). CDR3 length: 13 amino acids. V dropped 3 bases and J dropped 5 bases, with 13 bases sitting between them. CDR3 DNA: TGCAGTGCTAGCGGCAGGGTTCGGGAGACCCAGTACTTC. As protein: CSASGRVRETQYF.